This paragraph reports one T cell receptor beta chain. These data are taken from a study of T cell responses to AZD1222 COVID-19 vaccine. Clones were sequenced by immunoSEQ multiplex PCR, and TCRdb holds only the in-frame ones, with some missing. The repertoire holds 90,000 to 120,000 clones, about 83% seen once, with 3% to 4% in the top ten. Germline V gene sequence: CDR1 LNHDA, CDR2 SQIVND (reference sequence). V gave up 2 bases and J gave up 5 bases; unmatched junction bases: 9. The CDR3 runs 15 residues. This receptor was identified in an adult in good health. Source: peripheral blood, taken on day 0 of AZD1222 vaccination. The chain employs TRBV19 and TRBJ2-7, with TRBD1 identical over 7 bases. CDR3 bases: TGTGCCAGTAGTATACGTGACAGGGTGGGCGACGAGCAGTACTTC. This encodes CASSIRDRVGDEQYF.